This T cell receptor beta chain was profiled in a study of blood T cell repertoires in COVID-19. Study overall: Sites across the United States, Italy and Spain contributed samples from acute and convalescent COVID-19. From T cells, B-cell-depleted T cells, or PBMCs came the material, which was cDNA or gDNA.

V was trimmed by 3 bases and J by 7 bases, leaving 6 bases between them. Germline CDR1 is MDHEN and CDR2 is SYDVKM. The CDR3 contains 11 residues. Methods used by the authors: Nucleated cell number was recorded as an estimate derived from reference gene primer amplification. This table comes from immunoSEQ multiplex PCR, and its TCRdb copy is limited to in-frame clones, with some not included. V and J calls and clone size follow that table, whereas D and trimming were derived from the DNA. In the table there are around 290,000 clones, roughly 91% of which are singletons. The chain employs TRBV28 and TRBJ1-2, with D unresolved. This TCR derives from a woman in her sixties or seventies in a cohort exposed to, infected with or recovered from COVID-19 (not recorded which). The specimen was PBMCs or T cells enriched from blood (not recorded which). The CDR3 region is CASSFSRGYTF. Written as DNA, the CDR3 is TGTGCCAGCAGTTTTTCGCGTGGCTACACCTTC.